Listed below are T cell receptor beta chains from one sample, sequenced in a study of regulatory T cells in long-lasting Graves disease. MiXCR was run by TCRdb on the multiplex PCR reads, yielding one entry per CDR3 protein. The sample contains around 250,000 distinct CDR3 sequences, about 20% of which appear only once. A further study also used this sample, focusing on T cells in Graves' hyperthyroidism and ophthalmopathy.

The sample was peripheral blood mononuclear cells (PBMCs), taken at new diagnosis, from a patient treated with antithyroid drugs. These receptors all stem from a woman in her 30s with Graves disease. Each CDR3 is given with its conserved first and last residue. D genes are given only for firm matches. Only part of the rows carry a size: once, few, many, or a class if the clone is expanded.

clone size	D gene	V gene	J gene	CDR3 DNA	CDR3 protein
NA	TRBD1	TRBV5-4	TRBJ1-2	TGTGCCAGCAGCACGGACAGGGGAGAAGGCTACACCTTC	CASSTDRGEGYTF
NA	TRBD2	TRBV7-2	TRBJ2-7	TGTGCCAGCAGCTCACCTAGCGGGAGTTCCTACGAGCAGTACTTC	CASSSPSGSSYEQYF
few	TRBD1	TRBV18	TRBJ2-7	TGTGCCAGCTCAACTACTTTTCGGGACAGGGGATTCTACGAGCAGTACTTC	CASSTTFRDRGFYEQYF
many	TRBD2	TRBV20-1	TRBJ2-1	TGCAGTGCTAGAGATCCCAGCGGGGGGCGGTATGAGCAGTTCTTC	CSARDPSGGRYEQFF
NA	NA	TRBV20-1	TRBJ2-7	TGCAGTGCTCCGGGACTTTCCTACGAGCAGTACTTC	CSAPGLSYEQYF
many	NA	TRBV7-3	TRBJ2-1	TGTGCCAGCAGCCCAGCGGTGAGCTCCTACAATGAGCAGTTCTTC	CASSPAVSSYNEQFF
few	NA	TRBV5-8	TRBJ2-6	TGTGCCAGCAGCTCCCTCCTTATCTCTGGGGCCAACGTCCTGACTTTC	CASSSLLISGANVLTF
many	NA	TRBV2	TRBJ1-2	TGTGCCAGCAGTGTCAGAAACTATGGCTACACCTTC	CASSVRNYGYTF
many	TRBD2	TRBV20-1	TRBJ2-3	TGCAGTGCTTTTAGCGGGGGGGACCTTAGCACAGATACGCAGTATTTT	CSAFSGGDLSTDTQYF
many	NA	TRBV7-9	TRBJ1-1	TGTGCCAGCAGCTTTTACGGGGTCCCTGAAGCTTTCTTT	CASSFYGVPEAFF
many	NA	TRBV20-1	TRBJ2-5	TGCAGTGCTAGAGATTGGGCCGGGACGGGAGACCAAGAGACCCAGTACTTC	CSARDWAGTGDQETQYF
many	NA	TRBV7-3	TRBJ1-2	TGTGCCAGCAGCCTGCGACGGGGGGCTGATCGGGATGGCTACACCTTC	CASSLRRGADRDGYTF
many	TRBD1	TRBV5-6	TRBJ1-1	TGTGCCAGCAGCTTGGCCGCGGAGGGGGCGCGTACTGAAGCTTTCTTT	CASSLAAEGARTEAFF
many	NA	TRBV3-1	TRBJ2-7	TGTGCCAGCAGCCAAGCTCCGGGGCTGGGCGAGCAGTACTTC	CASSQAPGLGEQYF
many	NA	TRBV7-6	TRBJ2-3	TGTGCCAGCAGCCCTTACAGGGACCATAGCACAGATACGCAGTATTTT	CASSPYRDHSTDTQYF
many	NA	TRBV28	TRBJ1-2	TGTGCCAGCAGTCGTGGGGACGGCAACTATGGCTACACCTTC	CASSRGDGNYGYTF
NA	NA	TRBV20-1	TRBJ1-4	TGCAGTGCGAGGCGAAGTGGAAAACTGTTTTTT	CSARRSGKLFF
many	TRBD1	TRBV29-1	TRBJ2-5	TGCAGCGTTCTAAAGGGGGCGGAGACCCAGTACTTC	CSVLKGAETQYF
many	NA	TRBV2	TRBJ2-2	TGTGCCAGCAGTGAGTCCAGGGGCGACGGGGAGCTGTTTTTT	CASSESRGDGELFF
NA	NA	TRBV12-5	TRBJ1-1	TGTGCTACCCTCGCTCTATGTTGGAGGACGAACACTGAAGCTTTCTTT	CATLALCWRTNTEAFF
many	NA	TRBV11-1	TRBJ2-7	TGTGCCAGCAGCTTAGAGACAGACTCCTACGAGCAGTACTTC	CASSLETDSYEQYF
many	NA	TRBV19	TRBJ2-2	TGTGCCAGCCGGACACTCGGAGGGACCGGGGAGCTGTTTTTT	CASRTLGGTGELFF
many	TRBD2	TRBV5-1	TRBJ2-1	TGCGCCAGCAGCCTGTTTAGCGGGGGGCTCAGGGAGCAGTTCTTC	CASSLFSGGLREQFF
NA	TRBD2	TRBV7-2	TRBJ2-3	TGTGCCAGCAGCCTCTCTCCGGGACTAGCGGGGAGCACAGATACGCAGTATTTT	CASSLSPGLAGSTDTQYF
many	NA	TRBV20-1	TRBJ1-2	TGCAGTGCTAGAGAGGCGGGCTATGGCTACACCTTC	CSAREAGYGYTF
many	TRBD1	TRBV6-2/TRBV6-3	TRBJ1-4	TGTGCCAGCAGTGCAAGCGGGACAGGGAGCGAAAAACTGTTTTTT	CASSASGTGSEKLFF
many	NA	TRBV7-2	TRBJ1-3	TGTGCCAGCAGCTTAGGGGTCCGGGGGGCGGGTGGAAACACCATATATTTT	CASSLGVRGAGGNTIYF
many	NA	TRBV5-5	TRBJ1-2	TGTGCCAGCAAACTTGGGAGGGACTATGGCTACACCTTC	CASKLGRDYGYTF
many	NA	TRBV20-1	TRBJ1-4	TGCAGTGTCGGGGCAGGAGAAAATGAAAAACTGTTTTTT	CSVGAGENEKLFF
few	TRBD1	TRBV19	TRBJ1-2	TGTGCCAGTACAGGACAGGGGGCGAGGGGCTACACCTTC	CASTGQGARGYTF
many	NA	TRBV27	TRBJ2-7	TGTGCCAGCAGTCGAGGGGCCGAGCAGTACTTC	CASSRGAEQYF
few	TRBD1	TRBV5-8	TRBJ2-5	TGTGCCAGCAGCTTGGCCGGACAGGGAGAGACCCAGTACTTC	CASSLAGQGETQYF
few	NA	TRBV4-1	TRBJ2-7	TGCGCCAGCAGCCAGCCGGGACCGGCCTACGAGCAGTACTTC	CASSQPGPAYEQYF
many	NA	TRBV5-1	TRBJ2-2	TGCGCCAGCAGCCCAGGGGTTTCGAACACCGGGGAGCTGTTTTTT	CASSPGVSNTGELFF
many	NA	TRBV4-2	TRBJ2-5	TGTGCCAGCAGCAGGGACCATGAGACCCAGTACTTC	CASSRDHETQYF
many	TRBD2	TRBV20-1	TRBJ2-7	TGCAGTGCTAGAGATTTAGCGGGGGCCTACGAGCAGTACTTC	CSARDLAGAYEQYF
many	NA	TRBV6-2/TRBV6-3	TRBJ2-5	TGTGCCAGCAGTGGGGGGCCACTAGTCGAGACCCAGTACTTC	CASSGGPLVETQYF
many	NA	TRBV4-1	TRBJ2-2	TGCGCCAGCAGCCAAGGACTAACGAACACCGGGGAGCTGTTTTTT	CASSQGLTNTGELFF
many	NA	TRBV29-1	TRBJ2-1	TGCAGCGTTGAGAGAATCATCCGAAATGAGCAGTTCTTC	CSVERIIRNEQFF
many	NA	TRBV27	TRBJ2-1	TGTGCCAGCAGTTTAGTGGGGGGTGAGCAGTTCTTC	CASSLVGGEQFF
many	NA	TRBV10-3	TRBJ2-7	TGTGCCTCCGGGGCCAGAGATTACGAGCAGTACTTC	CASGARDYEQYF
NA	TRBD1	TRBV20-1	TRBJ1-1	TGCAGTGCTCTCCGGGACAGGGCGTCTCCTGAAGCTTTCTTT	CSALRDRASPEAFF
many	TRBD1	TRBV19	TRBJ2-1	TGTGCCAGTAGTACTGGGACAGGGGGCTGGGAGCAGTTCTTC	CASSTGTGGWEQFF
many	TRBD2	TRBV12-5	TRBJ2-4	TGTGCTAGTGGTTGGGGGGGGAGCGGCATTCAGTACTTC	CASGWGGSGIQYF
many	NA	TRBV7-6	TRBJ2-1	TGTGCCAGCAGCTTAGAGGCCGGGATCTACAATGAGCAGTTCTTC	CASSLEAGIYNEQFF